This T cell receptor beta chain was sequenced in a study of CD8 T cells in Susac syndrome. Study-wide results and limits: About 16 Susac-specific public clones were found in total CD8+ repertoires and five in CD8+ TEMRA repertoires.

TEMRA cells were FACS-enriched, with CD8+ and CD4+ T cells isolated negatively. The CDR3 is made up of 11 amino acids. The germline V gene encodes CDR1 SGHTS and CDR2 YDEGEE. Random hexamers were used to reverse transcribe an amount of roughly 0.5 to 1 ug RNA. Amplification of TCR beta CDR3 was carried out by immunoSEQ multiplex PCR, which covered 54 Vbeta and 13 Jbeta segments. TCRdb re-called the immunoSEQ multiplex PCR reads through MiXCR, storing one row per CDR3 protein. This table holds 75,000 to 80,000 distinct CDR3 sequences, roughly 95% found once. This clonotype was counted between two and nine times. What it binds is unknown. A read error may account for a junction end that differs from germline.

The source material was CD8+ T cells from PBMCs. The source of this sequence is a human donor with Susac syndrome. The chain links TRBV5-8 to TRBJ1-2; D not certain. Here the CDR3 reads CASSLGDPHPF. CDR3 nucleotide sequence: TGTGCCAGCAGCTTGGGTGACCCGCACCCCTTC.